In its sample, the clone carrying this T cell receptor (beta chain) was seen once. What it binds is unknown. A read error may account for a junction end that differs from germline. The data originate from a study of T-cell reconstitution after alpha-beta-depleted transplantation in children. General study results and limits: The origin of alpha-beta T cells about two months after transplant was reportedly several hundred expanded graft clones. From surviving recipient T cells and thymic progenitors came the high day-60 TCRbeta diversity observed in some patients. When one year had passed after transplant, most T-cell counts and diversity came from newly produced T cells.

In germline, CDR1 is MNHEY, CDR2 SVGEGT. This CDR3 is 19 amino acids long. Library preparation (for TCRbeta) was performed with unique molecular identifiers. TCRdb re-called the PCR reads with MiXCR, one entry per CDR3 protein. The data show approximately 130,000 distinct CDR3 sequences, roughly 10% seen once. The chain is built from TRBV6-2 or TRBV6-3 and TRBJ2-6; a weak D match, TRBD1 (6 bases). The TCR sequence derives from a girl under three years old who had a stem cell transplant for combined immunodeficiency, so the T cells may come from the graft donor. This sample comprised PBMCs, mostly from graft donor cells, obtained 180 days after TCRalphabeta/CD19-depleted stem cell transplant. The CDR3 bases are TGTGCCAGCAGTTACAGCACAGGGTTCTTCCTCTCTGGGGCCAACGGCCTGACTTTC. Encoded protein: CASSYSTGFFLSGANGLTF.